These 31 T cell receptor beta chains came from one sample sequenced in a study of CD8 T cells in ankylosing spondylitis (dated by TCRdb to the late 2010s). Libraries came from 5' RACE. The instrument given in TCRdb is Illumina HiSeq 2500. Through fastp at Q25 and MiXCR, TCRdb rebuilt clones from the public reads, retaining in-frame beta chains. Each CDR3 protein appears once, grouped with its most common genes and DNA. Counted in this sample were around 150,000 distinct CDR3 sequences; around 10% of them appeared once. Together, the top ten hold approximately 32% of the sample. Sequenced sample: blood, either unsorted or a sorted T cell fraction (not recorded which). Source of these receptors: a male donor with ankylosing spondylitis or in good health (not recorded which).

In its sample, this clonotype was seen a few times. V gene TRBV18 combines with J gene TRBJ2-5; D is ambiguous. The CDR3 is 12 residues long. Trimming took 3 bases from V and 6 from J, leaving 8 bases between them. Looked up from germline, CDR1 is KGHSH and CDR2 is LQKENI. The CDR3 is CASSPMSKTQYF. DNA of the CDR3: TGTGCCAGCTCACCCATGTCGAAGACCCAGTACTTC. The whole variable domain, remainder taken from reference TRBV18 and TRBJ2-5, is NAGVMQNPRHLVRRRGQEARLRCSPMKGHSHVYWYRQLPEEGLKFMVYLQKENIIDESGMPKERFSAEFPKEGPSILRIQQVVRGDSAAYFCASSPMSKTQYFGPGTRLLVL.

The chain uses TRBV30 and TRBJ1-1; no reliable D call. The CDR3 runs 14 residues. V was pared by 3 bases and J by 0 bases, with 11 bases between. Germline CDR1 GTSNPN, CDR2 SVGIG (reference sequence). CDR3 in DNA: TGTGCCTGGAGAGGAGGAGGACTGAACACTGAAGCTTTCTTT. It encodes CAWRGGGLNTEAFF.

This clonotype was counted many times. The chain uses TRBV12-3 or TRBV12-4 and TRBJ2-5, with D maybe TRBD2 (6 bases). The V gene lost 6 bases and the J gene lost 5 bases, with 16 bases spanning the gap. The CDR3 length is 14 residues. The CDR3 here is CASRSSTRAETQYF. In DNA, the CDR3 is TGTGCCAGCAGATCGTCGACTAGAGCGGAGACCCAGTACTTC.

This clonotype was seen repeatedly, ten times or more. The CDR3 nucleotides are TGCAGTGCTAGAGATATGACTAGCGGGAGTTTAAACGAGCAGTACTTC. As protein: CSARDMTSGSLNEQYF. The chain uses TRBV20-1 and TRBJ2-7; 12 bases are a match to TRBD2. The CDR3 runs 16 residues. Germline V gene sequence: CDR1 DFQATT, CDR2 SNEGSKA (reference sequence). V shed 0 bases and J 5 bases; nucleotides not matched to a gene: 8.

This clonotype turned up a few times. V is TRBV10-3 and J is TRBJ2-1, with D tentatively TRBD2 (7 bases). Trimming took off 3 bases at V and 3 bases at J, with 24 bases between the two ends. Germline CDR1 reads ENHRY; CDR2 reads SYGVKD. This CDR3 is 19 amino acids long. CDR3 region: CAISDPQVVKGGGYNEQFF. The CDR3 bases are TGTGCCATCAGTGACCCACAAGTCGTAAAGGGAGGGGGCTACAATGAGCAGTTCTTC.

Ten or more counts support this clonotype. The V and J genes are TRBV29-1 and TRBJ2-1, with D possibly being TRBD2 (7 bases). The CDR3 covers 14 residues. The germline gives CDR1 SQVTM, CDR2 ANQGSEA. The CDR3 sequence: CSLGASGAYNEQFF. CDR3 sequence (DNA): TGCAGTCTGGGGGCCAGCGGGGCTTACAATGAGCAGTTCTTC.

This clonotype was seen only a few times. The genes are TRBV14 and TRBJ2-1; D is unclear. Trimming took off 1 base at V and 4 bases at J, with 8 bases between the two ends. Germline V gene lookup returns CDR1 SGHDN and CDR2 FVKESK. The CDR3 loop spans 14 amino acids. DNA for the CDR3: TGTGCCAGCAGCCAAGTCGGCAGATACAATGAGCAGTTCTTC. It is translated as CASSQVGRYNEQFF.

In its sample, this clonotype was seen many times. The chain links TRBV5-1 to TRBJ1-4; D may be TRBD1 (5 bases). The CDR3 loop spans 16 amino acids. With 4 bases removed from V and 5 bases from J, the gap between germline ends came to 18 bases. Germline V CDR1 and CDR2: SGHRS, YFSETQ. CDR3 DNA: TGCGCCAGCAGCCGTTCACATGGGACCCTGAATGAAAAACTGTTTTTT. This sequence encodes CASSRSHGTLNEKLFF.

As concerns this clonotype: This may arise from a read error, as a much more abundant clone is one base away. The CDR3 DNA sequence: TGCGCCAGCAGCTCTGAACTAGCGAGGCTGAACACCGGGGCGCTGTTTTTT. It is translated as CASSSELARLNTGALFF. The chain is built from TRBV5-1 and TRBJ2-2; TRBD2 aligns across 7 bases. This CDR3 contains 17 residues. Germline V gene data show CDR1 as SGHRS and CDR2 as YFSETQ. The whole variable domain, remainder taken from reference TRBV5-1 and TRBJ2-2, is KAGVTQTPRYLIKTRGQQVTLSCSPISGHRSVSWYQQTPGQGLQFLFEYFSETQRNKGNFPGRFSGRQFSNSRSEMNVSTLELGDSALYLCASSSELARLNTGALFFGEGSRLTVL.

This clonotype was seen repeatedly, ten times or more. The chain has TRBV10-3 and TRBJ2-7, with 8 bases matching TRBD2. CDR3 length: 13 amino acids. The germline V gene encodes CDR1 ENHRY and CDR2 SYGVKD. Trimming cost V 7 bases and J 3 bases; bases outside gene matches: 5. The CDR3 loop reads CAINGGGIYEQYF. Written as DNA, the CDR3 is TGTGCCATCAACGGGGGGGGGATCTACGAGCAGTACTTC.

The sample holds many counts of this clonotype. This sequence joins TRBV5-1 and TRBJ1-4, with a weak D call TRBD1 (6 bases). The length of the CDR3 is 15 residues. Germline CDR1 and CDR2: SGHRS and YFSETQ. Between the trimmed V and J ends, which lost 0 bases and 6 bases, there was a span of 12 bases. This CDR3 reads CASSLVGTPDEKLFF. The CDR3 bases are TGCGCCAGCAGCTTGGTGGGGACACCGGATGAAAAACTGTTTTTT.

Points on this clonotype: A read error may be the cause here, since a much bigger clone is one base away. The chain is built from TRBV6-5 and TRBJ2-5; D possibly uses TRBD1 or TRBD2 (6 bases each). CDR1 MNHEY and CDR2 SVGAGI come from the germline V gene. This CDR3 comprises 11 residues. V dropped 7 bases and J dropped 10 bases, with 13 bases sitting between them. As DNA, the CDR3 is TGTGCCAGCACCCAAGGGGGGATCCAGTACTTC. Protein: CASTQGGIQYF.

This clonotype came up many times. This chain connects TRBV4-2 to TRBJ2-3; D unclear. CDR1 is LGHNA, CDR2 YNFKEQ, per germline. V lost 3 bases to trimming and J lost 4 bases, with 8 bases between them. This CDR3 contains 13 residues. Written as DNA, the CDR3 is TGTGCCAGCAGCCATCTCACGGCAGATACGCAGTATTTT. Translated: CASSHLTADTQYF.

This clonotype was observed a handful of times. The V call is TRBV20-1, the J call TRBJ2-3; TRBD2 matches at 7 bases. This CDR3 spans 15 amino acids. CDR1 and CDR2 (germline): DFQATT, SNEGSKA (reference sequence). V trimming: 4 bases; J trimming: 3 bases; junction bases outside the gene matches: 10. The CDR3 DNA reads TGCAGTGCTACGGGAGGTGAGGGAAGGACAGATACGCAGTATTTT. It encodes CSATGGEGRTDTQYF.

This chain uses TRBV2 with TRBJ2-5; D is unclear. With 7 bases removed from V and 3 bases from J, the gap between germline ends came to 9 bases. Germline V gene sequence: CDR1 SNHLY, CDR2 FYNNEI. This CDR3 is 12 amino acids long. CDR3 nucleotides: TGTGCCAGCATAGGAGATGAAGAGACCCAGTACTTC. It is translated as CASIGDEETQYF.

This clonotype was detected many times. In nucleotides, the CDR3 is TGTGCCAGCAGTAGTCGACAGGGTAGAAAGACCCAGTACTTC. Amino acid sequence: CASSSRQGRKTQYF. This chain links TRBV6-5 with TRBJ2-5; 7 nucleotides match TRBD1. This CDR3 spans 14 amino acids. Germline loops: CDR1 MNHEY, CDR2 SVGAGI. With 5 bases clipped from V and 6 bases from J, the junction kept 9 bases outside the gene matches.

This clonotype was detected ten times or more. J is TRBJ1-1 and V is TRBV20-1; D is perhaps TRBD1 (5 bases). The germline V and J ends were trimmed by 0 bases and 4 bases, with 12 bases remaining between them. The CDR3 is 14 amino acids. Germline CDR1 and CDR2: DFQATT and SNEGSKA (reference sequence). CDR3 region: CSARDFREVTEAFF. In DNA, the CDR3 is TGCAGTGCTAGAGATTTCAGGGAGGTCACTGAAGCTTTCTTT.

The table lists this clonotype with many counts. The chain links TRBV5-6 to TRBJ2-7; D may be TRBD1 (6 bases). This CDR3 region has 16 residues. V lost 4 bases and J lost 3, with 20 bases in between. CDR1 is SGHDT, CDR2 YYEEEE, per germline. CDR3 sequence (DNA): TGTGCCAGCAGCCAAGGACAGCTCGATAATAACTACGAGCAGTACTTC. Residues: CASSQGQLDNNYEQYF. Based on the CDR3 plus reference TRBV5-6 and TRBJ2-7, the full variable domain is DAGVTQSPTHLIKTRGQQVTLRCSPKSGHDTVSWYQQALGQGPQFIFQYYEEEERQRGNFPDRFSGHQFPNYSSELNVNALLLGDSALYLCASSQGQLDNNYEQYFGPGTRLTVT.

The V gene is TRBV12-3 or TRBV12-4, the J gene TRBJ2-7; 12 bases line up with TRBD2. The CDR3 is 16 amino acids. Trimming at V came to 2 bases and at J to 9 bases, leaving 11 bases not matched to a gene. CDR3 coding DNA: TGTGCCAGCAGTTTACTAGCGGGAGGGCCTATGATTGTGCAGTACTTC. Its translation: CASSLLAGGPMIVQYF.

This clonotype was recorded at least ten times. V and J are TRBV10-2 and TRBJ1-1, with D maybe TRBD1 (5 bases). CDR3 length: 13 amino acids. Germline V gene data show CDR1 as WSHSY and CDR2 as SAAADI. The V end was cut by 3 bases, the J end by 1 base, with 6 bases between. Written as DNA, the CDR3 is TGCGCCAGCAGTGACAGGGAGAACACTGAAGCTTTCTTT. It specifies CASSDRENTEAFF.

This clonotype showed up many times. The rearrangement uses TRBV20-1 and TRBJ1-1, with TRBD1 as a possible D gene (6 bases). V dropped 0 bases and J dropped 1 base, with 6 bases sitting between them. CDR3 length: 13 residues. Germline-derived CDR1 and CDR2 are DFQATT and SNEGSKA (reference sequence). The chain's CDR3 is CSAREGGNTEAFF. CDR3 DNA sequence: TGCAGTGCTAGAGAAGGGGGGAACACTGAAGCTTTCTTT.

This clonotype was recorded many times. The rearrangement links TRBV10-3 to TRBJ2-5; D may be TRBD1 (5 bases). With 4 bases removed from V and 2 bases from J, the gap between germline ends came to 8 bases. CDR1 is ENHRY, CDR2 SYGVKD, per germline. The CDR3 is 13 residues long. The CDR3 sequence: CAISGQTQETQYF. In DNA form, the CDR3 reads TGTGCCATCAGTGGACAGACGCAAGAGACCCAGTACTTC.

This clonotype was seen many times. The chain joins TRBV5-1 to TRBJ2-7; D may be TRBD1 or TRBD2 (5 bases each). The CDR3 length is 15 residues. Germline V gene lookup returns CDR1 SGHRS and CDR2 YFSETQ. V dropped 2 bases and J dropped 3 bases, with 15 bases sitting between them. CDR3 protein: CASSFGTPSHYEQYF. Written as DNA, the CDR3 is TGCGCCAGCAGCTTTGGGACCCCCTCCCACTACGAGCAGTACTTC.

There are many counts of this clonotype. This chain links TRBV7-2 with TRBJ1-2, with D possibly TRBD1 on 6 matching bases. This CDR3 region has 12 residues. V gave up 1 base and J gave up 9 bases, with 9 bases separating them. The germline V gene encodes CDR1 SGHTA and CDR2 FQGNSA. In nucleotides, the CDR3 is TGTGCCAGCAGCTTAGTCCAGGGGAGCTACACCTTC. This translates into CASSLVQGSYTF.

This clonotype appeared many times. The chain uses TRBV6-5 and TRBJ2-1, with D perhaps TRBD1 (6 bases). The CDR3 extends over 15 amino acids. The ends were cut back, 2 bases at V and 10 bases at J, with 18 bases in the middle. Germline CDR1 reads MNHEY; CDR2 reads SVGAGI. CDR3 sequence: CASSYGQTTAEEQFF. The CDR3, as DNA: TGTGCCAGCAGTTACGGACAGACGACCGCGGAGGAGCAGTTCTTC.

This chain links TRBV5-1 with TRBJ1-1; 11 nucleotides align to TRBD1. Per germline, CDR1 SGHRS and CDR2 YFSETQ. Trimming at V came to 3 bases and at J to 6 bases, leaving 7 bases not matched to a gene. The CDR3 extends over 15 amino acids. The CDR3 DNA follows: TGCGCCAGCAGCTGGACAGGGGGCGCGGAGTCTGAAGCTTTCTTT. Amino acid sequence: CASSWTGGAESEAFF.

This clonotype occurred many times. This chain links TRBV5-1 with TRBJ1-1; TRBD1 aligns across 7 bases. J lost 0 bases, V lost 4 bases, and 9 bases had no gene match. Germline CDR1 and CDR2: SGHRS and YFSETQ. This CDR3 region has 16 residues. CDR3 in DNA: TGCGCCAGCAGCCTCGGACAGGACAGAATGAACACTGAAGCTTTCTTT. Protein sequence: CASSLGQDRMNTEAFF.

The rearrangement joins TRBV12-3 or TRBV12-4 to TRBJ2-2; the D is unclear. This CDR3 has 14 residues. Trimming took 2 bases from V and 7 from J, leaving 11 bases between them. CDR3 residues: CASSLMGFGGELFF. The CDR3 region has the DNA TGTGCCAGCAGTTTAATGGGGTTCGGCGGGGAGCTGTTTTTT.

This clonotype was counted ten times or more. V is TRBV7-8 and J is TRBJ1-6; D not certain. The CDR3 loop spans 13 amino acids. Trimming cost V 1 base and J 10 bases, with 8 bases left between them. CDR1 SGHVS and CDR2 FQNEAQ come from the germline V gene. The CDR3 bases are TGTGCCAGCAGCTTAGGGGCAGAATCACCCCTCCACTTT. The encoded protein is CASSLGAESPLHF.

There are many counts of this clonotype. J is TRBJ2-3 and V is TRBV5-1; D is tentatively TRBD1 or TRBD2 (5 bases each). Germline CDR1 is SGHRS and CDR2 is YFSETQ. V dropped 4 bases and J dropped 2 bases, with 17 bases sitting between them. This CDR3 has 16 amino acids. DNA of the CDR3: TGCGCCAGCAGCCCCGGGGCTAGTCCTTCCACAGATACGCAGTATTTT. This encodes CASSPGASPSTDTQYF. Full variable domain (missing parts from reference TRBV5-1 and TRBJ2-3): KAGVTQTPRYLIKTRGQQVTLSCSPISGHRSVSWYQQTPGQGLQFLFEYFSETQRNKGNFPGRFSGRQFSNSRSEMNVSTLELGDSALYLCASSPGASPSTDTQYFGPGTRLTVL.

The sample holds many counts of this clonotype. The V call is TRBV20-1, the J call TRBJ2-7, with 9 bases matching TRBD2. The V segment lost 5 bases and the J segment 7 bases; nucleotides outside the gene matches: 9. CDR3 size: 13 residues. CDR1 is DFQATT, CDR2 SNEGSKA, per germline (reference sequence). The chain's CDR3 is CSAVRGGRQEQYF. CDR3 nucleotide sequence: TGCAGTGCTGTGCGGGGGGGCCGCCAAGAGCAGTACTTC.